The subject of this entry is one T cell receptor beta chain. It was with a sample-barcoded 5' primer and a J-beta primer mix that a second PCR of roughly 7 to 12 cycles was run. There were at least 2.5 million CDR3-containing paired-end reads obtained from each sample. Each CDR3 protein is one row after TCRdb ran MiXCR on the 5' RACE reads. Altogether 800,000 to 950,000 distinct CDR3 sequences are present, roughly 29% being singletons, with the ten largest covering more than 8.5%. CDR1 is SNHLY, CDR2 FYNNEI, per germline. This CDR3 is built from 14 residues. The V gene lost 6 bases and the J gene lost 5 bases, with 17 bases spanning the gap. This entry belongs to a study of blood T cells in healthy people across ages. Separately, the same data were catalogued under a study of T cells of mothers and their children. This second report adds: RNA extracted was entirely used for cDNA synthesis, 1.5 ug per 15 ul.

The chain carries TRBV2 and TRBJ2-7, with a weak D call TRBD2 (6 bases). The material sequenced was blood. This receptor was obtained from a woman aged 40 to 55 in good health. CDR3 sequence: CASRKGSGVDEQYF. In DNA, the CDR3 is TGTGCCAGCAGGAAGGGGTCGGGGGTGGACGAGCAGTACTTC.